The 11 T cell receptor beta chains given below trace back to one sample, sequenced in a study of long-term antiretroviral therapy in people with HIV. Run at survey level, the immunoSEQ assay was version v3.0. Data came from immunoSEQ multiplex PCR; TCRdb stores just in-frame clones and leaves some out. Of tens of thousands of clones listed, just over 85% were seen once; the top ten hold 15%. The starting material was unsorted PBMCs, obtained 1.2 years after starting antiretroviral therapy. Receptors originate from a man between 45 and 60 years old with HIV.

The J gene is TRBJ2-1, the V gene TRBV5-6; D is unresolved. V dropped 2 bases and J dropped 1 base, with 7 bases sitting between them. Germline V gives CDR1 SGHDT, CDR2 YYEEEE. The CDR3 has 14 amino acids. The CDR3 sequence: CASSFRDSYNEQFF. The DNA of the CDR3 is TGTGCCAGCAGCTTCAGAGATTCCTACAATGAGCAGTTCTTC.

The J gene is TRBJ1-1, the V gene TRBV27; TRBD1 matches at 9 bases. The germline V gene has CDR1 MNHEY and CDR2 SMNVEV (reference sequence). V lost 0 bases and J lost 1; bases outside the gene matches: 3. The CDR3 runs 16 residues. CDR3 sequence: CASSLSGTGKNTEAFF. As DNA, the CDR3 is TGTGCCAGCAGTTTATCTGGGACAGGGAAGAACACTGAAGCTTTCTTT.

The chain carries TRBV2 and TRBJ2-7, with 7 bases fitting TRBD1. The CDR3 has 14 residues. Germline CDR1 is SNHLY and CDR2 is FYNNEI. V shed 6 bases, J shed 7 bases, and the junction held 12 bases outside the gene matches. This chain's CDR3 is CASRPGQTSWEQYF. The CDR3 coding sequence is TGTGCCAGCAGGCCGGGACAGACGTCTTGGGAGCAGTACTTC.

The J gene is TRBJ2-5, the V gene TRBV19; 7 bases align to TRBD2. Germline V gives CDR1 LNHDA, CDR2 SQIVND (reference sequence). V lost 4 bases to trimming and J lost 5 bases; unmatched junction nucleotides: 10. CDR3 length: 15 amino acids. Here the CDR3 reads CASSNGGVAEETQYF. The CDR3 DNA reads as TGTGCCAGTAGTAATGGGGGGGTTGCGGAGGAGACCCAGTACTTC.

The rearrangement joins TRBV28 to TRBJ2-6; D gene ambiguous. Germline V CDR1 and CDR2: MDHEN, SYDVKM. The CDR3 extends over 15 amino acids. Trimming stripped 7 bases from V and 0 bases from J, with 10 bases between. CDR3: CASKLAGSGANVLTF. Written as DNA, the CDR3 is TGTGCCAGCAAGTTGGCAGGCTCTGGGGCCAACGTCCTGACTTTC.

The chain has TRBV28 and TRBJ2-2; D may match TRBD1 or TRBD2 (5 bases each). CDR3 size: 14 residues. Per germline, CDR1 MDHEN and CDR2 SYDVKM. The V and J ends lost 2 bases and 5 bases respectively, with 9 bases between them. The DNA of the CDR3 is TGTGCCAGCAGTTTAGGGGGTAATACCGGGGAGCTGTTTTTT. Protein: CASSLGGNTGELFF. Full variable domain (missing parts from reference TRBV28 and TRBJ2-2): DVKVTQSSRYLVKRTGEKVFLECVQDMDHENMFWYRQDPGLGLRLIYFSYDVKMKEKGDIPEGYSVSREKKERFSLILESASTNQTSMYLCASSLGGNTGELFFGEGSRLTVL.

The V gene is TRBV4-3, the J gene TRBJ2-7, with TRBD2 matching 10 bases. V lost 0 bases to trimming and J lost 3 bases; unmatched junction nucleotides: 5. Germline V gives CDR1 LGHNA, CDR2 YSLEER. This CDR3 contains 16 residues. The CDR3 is CASSQDLAGVLYEQYF. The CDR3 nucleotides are TGCGCCAGCAGCCAAGACCTAGCGGGGGTTCTCTACGAGCAGTACTTC.

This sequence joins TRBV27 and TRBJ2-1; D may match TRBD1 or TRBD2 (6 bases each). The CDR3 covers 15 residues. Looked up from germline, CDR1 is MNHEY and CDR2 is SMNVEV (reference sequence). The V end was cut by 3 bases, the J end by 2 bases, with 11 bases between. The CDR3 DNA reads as TGTGCCAGCAGTTTGGGGGGCCCCCCCTACAATGAGCAGTTCTTC. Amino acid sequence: CASSLGGPPYNEQFF.

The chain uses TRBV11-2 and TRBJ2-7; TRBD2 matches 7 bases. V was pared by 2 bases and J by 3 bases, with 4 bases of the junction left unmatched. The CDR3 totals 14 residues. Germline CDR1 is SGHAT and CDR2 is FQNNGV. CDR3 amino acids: CASSLFREGYEQYF. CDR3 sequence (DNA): TGTGCCAGCAGCTTATTTAGGGAGGGCTACGAGCAGTACTTC.

In DNA form, the CDR3 reads TGTGCCAGTAGTAGGGCCTTTTACACCGGGGAGCTGTTTTTT. Residues: CASSRAFYTGELFF. The rearrangement joins TRBV19 to TRBJ2-2; D is unresolved. The V gene lost 4 bases and the J gene lost 3 bases, with 9 bases spanning the gap. Germline CDR1 reads LNHDA; CDR2 reads SQIVND (reference sequence). The CDR3 is 14 amino acids.

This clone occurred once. CDR3 sequence (DNA): TGCAGCGTTTTTGACGGAACCGGGGAGCTGTTTTTT. Encoded protein: CSVFDGTGELFF. V is TRBV29-1 and J is TRBJ2-2, with unresolved D. The CDR3 is made up of 12 amino acids. With 5 bases removed from V and 5 bases from J, the gap between germline ends came to 9 bases. The germline gives CDR1 SQVTM, CDR2 ANQGSEA.